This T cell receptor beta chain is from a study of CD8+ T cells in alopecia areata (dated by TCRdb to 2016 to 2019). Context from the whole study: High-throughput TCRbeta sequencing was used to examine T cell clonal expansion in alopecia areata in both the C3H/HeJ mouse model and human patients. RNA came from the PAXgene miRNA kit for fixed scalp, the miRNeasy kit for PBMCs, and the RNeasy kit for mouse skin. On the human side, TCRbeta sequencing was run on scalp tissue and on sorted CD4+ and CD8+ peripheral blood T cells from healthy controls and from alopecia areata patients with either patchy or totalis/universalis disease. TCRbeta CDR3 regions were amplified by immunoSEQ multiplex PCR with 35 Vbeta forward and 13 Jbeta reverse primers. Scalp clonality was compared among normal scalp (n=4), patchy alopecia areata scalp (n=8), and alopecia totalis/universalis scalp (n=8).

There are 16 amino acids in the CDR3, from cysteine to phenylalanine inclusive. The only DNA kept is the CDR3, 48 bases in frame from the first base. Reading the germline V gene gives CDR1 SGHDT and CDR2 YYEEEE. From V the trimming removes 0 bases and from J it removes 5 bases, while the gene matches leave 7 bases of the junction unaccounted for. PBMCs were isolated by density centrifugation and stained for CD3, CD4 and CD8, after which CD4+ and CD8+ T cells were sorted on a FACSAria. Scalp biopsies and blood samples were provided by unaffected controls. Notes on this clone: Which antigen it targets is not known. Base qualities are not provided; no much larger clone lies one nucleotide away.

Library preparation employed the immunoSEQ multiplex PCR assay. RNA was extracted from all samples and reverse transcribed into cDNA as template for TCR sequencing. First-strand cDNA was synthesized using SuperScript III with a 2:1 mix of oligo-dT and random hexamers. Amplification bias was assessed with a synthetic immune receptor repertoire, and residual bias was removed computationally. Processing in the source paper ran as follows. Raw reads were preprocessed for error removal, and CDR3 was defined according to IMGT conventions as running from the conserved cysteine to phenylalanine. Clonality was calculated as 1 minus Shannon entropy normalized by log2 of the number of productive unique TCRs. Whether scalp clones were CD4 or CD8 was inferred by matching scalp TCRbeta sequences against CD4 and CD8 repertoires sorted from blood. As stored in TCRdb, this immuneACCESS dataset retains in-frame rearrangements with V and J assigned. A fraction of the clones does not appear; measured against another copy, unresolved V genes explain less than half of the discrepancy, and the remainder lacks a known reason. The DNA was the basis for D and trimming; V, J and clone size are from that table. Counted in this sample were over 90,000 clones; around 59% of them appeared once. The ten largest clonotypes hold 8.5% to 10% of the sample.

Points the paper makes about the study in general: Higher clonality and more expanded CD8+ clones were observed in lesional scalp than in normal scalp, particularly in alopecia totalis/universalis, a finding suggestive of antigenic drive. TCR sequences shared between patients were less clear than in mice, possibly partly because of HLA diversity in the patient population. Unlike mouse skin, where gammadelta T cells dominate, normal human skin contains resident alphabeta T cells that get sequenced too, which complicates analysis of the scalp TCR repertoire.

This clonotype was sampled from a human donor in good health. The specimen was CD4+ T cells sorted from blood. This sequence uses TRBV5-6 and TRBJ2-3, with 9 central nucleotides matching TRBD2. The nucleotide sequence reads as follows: TGTGCCAGCAGCTTGGGACTAGCGGCCCCGGTAGATACGCAGTATTTT. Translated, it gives CASSLGLAAPVDTQYF.